This record covers a single TCR beta chain. This sample is part of a study of shared T cell receptors in the human thymus. The germline CDR1 and CDR2 sequences are LNHDA and SQIVND (reference sequence). This CDR3 has 12 amino acids. Trimming took 3 bases from V and 8 from J, leaving 10 bases between them. Produced via immunoSEQ multiplex PCR; TCRdb's table is partial and in-frame only. This sample has under 850,000 clones, with more than 75% found just once. These data are also associated with another study on human thymus T cells. That paper states: Thymic and blood repertoires seemed to favor certain V and J genes. Related research found strongly overlapping thymic repertoires in unrelated individuals.

The sequence was obtained from a boy less than two years old with a congenital heart defect. Sequenced material: thymocytes. V is TRBV19 and J is TRBJ1-1; D perhaps matches TRBD1 (5 bases). Here the CDR3 DNA reads TGTGCCAGTAGTATCGCGGGGGGAGAAGCTTTCTTT. It is translated as CASSIAGGEAFF.